This entry features one T cell receptor (beta chain) sequence. Its antigen is still unknown. These data originate in a study of identical twins. Findings and limits, study-wide: Models underpredicted monozygotic twin sharing of out-of-frame TCR alpha.

In TCRdb, the 5' RACE reads were re-called with MiXCR into one record per CDR3 protein. Of approximately 700,000 distinct CDR3 sequences in the sample, around 6% are singletons; the top ten hold approximately 2%. This CDR3 contains 17 residues. Germline assignment: CDR1 SQVTM and CDR2 ANQGSEA. V gave up 7 bases and J gave up 0 bases; unmatched junction bases: 11. The sequence was collected from a man aged 18 to 29 in good health. The chain is built from TRBV29-1 and TRBJ1-5, with 11 nucleotides matching TRBD1. The sample was naive T cells sorted from blood. The CDR3 here is CSALGDRGGDSNQPQHF. The DNA for the CDR3 is TGCAGCGCCCTCGGGGACAGGGGGGGAGATAGCAATCAGCCCCAGCATTTT.